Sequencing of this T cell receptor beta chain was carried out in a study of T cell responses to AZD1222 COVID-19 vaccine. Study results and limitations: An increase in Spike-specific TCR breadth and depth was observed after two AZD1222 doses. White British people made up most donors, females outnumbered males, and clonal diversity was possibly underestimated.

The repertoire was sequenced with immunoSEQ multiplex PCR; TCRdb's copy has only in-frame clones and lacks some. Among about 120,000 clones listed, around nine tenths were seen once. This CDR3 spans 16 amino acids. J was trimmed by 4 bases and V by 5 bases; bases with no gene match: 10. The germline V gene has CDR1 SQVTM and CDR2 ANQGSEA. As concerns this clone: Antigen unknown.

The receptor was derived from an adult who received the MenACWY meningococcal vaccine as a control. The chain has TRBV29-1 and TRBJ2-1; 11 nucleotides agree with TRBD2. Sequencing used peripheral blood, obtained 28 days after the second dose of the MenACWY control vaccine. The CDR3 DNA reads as TGCAGCGTTCTGGGGTTTCTAGCGGGAGGATACAATGAGCAGTTCTTC. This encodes CSVLGFLAGGYNEQFF.